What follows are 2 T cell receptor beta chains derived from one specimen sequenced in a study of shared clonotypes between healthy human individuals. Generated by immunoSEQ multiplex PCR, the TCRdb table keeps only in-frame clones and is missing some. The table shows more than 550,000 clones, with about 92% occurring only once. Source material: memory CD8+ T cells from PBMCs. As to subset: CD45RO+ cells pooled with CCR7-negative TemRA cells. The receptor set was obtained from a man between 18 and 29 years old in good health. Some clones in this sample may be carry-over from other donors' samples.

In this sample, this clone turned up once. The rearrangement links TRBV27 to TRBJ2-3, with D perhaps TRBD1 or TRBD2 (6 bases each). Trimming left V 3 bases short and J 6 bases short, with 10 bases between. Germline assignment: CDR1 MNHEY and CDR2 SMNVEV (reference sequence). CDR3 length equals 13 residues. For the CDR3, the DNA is TGTGCCAGCAGTTTGGGGGGCTGGGATACGCAGTATTTT. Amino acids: CASSLGGWDTQYF.

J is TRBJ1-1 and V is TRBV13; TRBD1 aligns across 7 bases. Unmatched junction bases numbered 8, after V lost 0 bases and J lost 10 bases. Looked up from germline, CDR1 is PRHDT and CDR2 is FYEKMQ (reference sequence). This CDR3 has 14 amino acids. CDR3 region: CASSLGRATGRAFF. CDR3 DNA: TGTGCCAGCAGCTTAGGTAGGGCGACAGGGCGAGCTTTCTTT.